Below are 3 T cell receptor beta chains sequenced from a single sample in a study of cytomegalovirus exposure and HLA in healthy donors. Profiled with immunoSEQ multiplex PCR; TCRdb holds only in-frame clones, not every one. This table holds under 140,000 clones, 70% to 90% found once. The specimen sequenced was PBMCs. The receptors were gathered from a woman in her 30s in good health and CMV-seropositive.

The chain employs TRBV28 and TRBJ1-2; D uncertain. Trimming removed 6 bases at V and 2 bases at J, with 13 bases between. The CDR3 is 14 amino acids. Germline V gene data show CDR1 as MDHEN and CDR2 as SYDVKM. The CDR3 DNA reads as TGTGCCAGCAGCCAAAACTTTTTAAACTATGGCTACACCTTC. Encoded protein: CASSQNFLNYGYTF.

This chain connects TRBV6-1 to TRBJ2-4, with 9 bases aligning to TRBD1. Germline-derived CDR1 and CDR2 are MNHNS and SASEGT. This CDR3 contains 14 residues. The V gene end was trimmed by 6 bases and the J gene end by 7 bases; junction bases not matched to a gene: 7. The CDR3 loop is CASRGQGSGNIQYF. The CDR3 DNA follows: TGTGCCAGCAGGGGACAGGGCTCGGGGAACATTCAGTACTTC.

This clone appeared once. The J gene is TRBJ2-1, the V gene TRBV10-1, with 8 bases fitting TRBD2. J lost 3 bases, V lost 0 bases, and 4 bases had no gene match. The CDR3 extends over 16 amino acids. From germline, CDR1 is WNHNN and CDR2 SYGVQD (reference sequence). As DNA, the CDR3 is TGCGCCAGCAGTGAGTCGAGTAGCGGGATCTACAATGAGCAGTTCTTC. This encodes CASSESSSGIYNEQFF.